The clone carrying this T cell receptor beta chain occurred once. Germline trimming cut 6 bases from V and 5 bases from J; bases unmatched to any gene: 12. This CDR3 has 16 amino acids. The TCR beta repertoire was assessed by survey-level immunoSEQ sequencing. Assay used: immunoSEQ multiplex PCR; TCRdb lists only in-frame clones, some missing. In the table there are under 55,000 clones, 85% to 95% of which are singletons. Sequencing was done on a sample of PBMCs. The TCR was taken from a man aged 35 to 55 with rheumatoid arthritis. The chain is built from TRBV23-1 and TRBJ1-2, with 10 positions matching TRBD1. TRBV23-1 is identified as an open reading frame with a role that is uncertain. The CDR3 coding sequence is TGCGCCAGCAGACCCCCAGGGACAGGGGTACATTATGGCTACACCTTC. Its protein product is CASRPPGTGVHYGYTF.